Presented here are 29 T cell receptor beta chains from one specimen sequenced in a study of blood T cell repertoires in COVID-19. Assay used: immunoSEQ multiplex PCR; TCRdb lists only in-frame clones, some missing. This sample has 65,000 or so clones; around four fifths occur once, and the top ten carry 5.5% to 7%. The specimen was peripheral blood. The receptor set was obtained from a woman in her 50s with active or convalescent COVID-19.

The chain combines TRBV21-1 with TRBJ1-5. TRBV21-1 has pseudogene status. The CDR3 length is 16 residues. CDR3 coding DNA: TGTGCCAGCAGCAAAGGGCACAGGAGGGGCAATCAGCCCCAGCATTTT. It codes for CASSKGHRRGNQPQHF.

This clone is a singleton in its sample. This chain links TRBV15 with TRBJ2-5, with D possibly being TRBD1 (5 bases). The V end was cut by 5 bases, the J end by 5 bases, with 15 bases between. CDR3 length equals 14 residues. CDR1 and CDR2 from the germline V gene are LNHNV and YYDKDF (reference sequence). The CDR3 sequence: CATSRLGARETQYF. In DNA form, the CDR3 reads TGTGCCACCAGCCGCCTTGGGGCACGGGAGACCCAGTACTTC.

This chain joins TRBV19 and TRBJ1-2; 8 nucleotides agree with TRBD1. V shed 6 bases, J shed 7 bases, and the junction held 16 bases outside the gene matches. CDR1 is LNHDA and CDR2 is SQIVND in the germline V gene (reference sequence). This CDR3 spans 16 amino acids. The CDR3 region is CASSGRTGPKIFGYTF. CDR3 DNA sequence: TGTGCCAGTAGCGGCAGGACAGGGCCCAAAATTTTTGGCTACACCTTC.

This chain joins TRBV9 and TRBJ1-1; 7 bases line up with TRBD1. The V gene's germline CDR1 is SGDLS and CDR2 YYNGEE. This CDR3 spans 15 amino acids. With 4 bases clipped from V and 5 bases from J, the junction kept 11 bases outside the gene matches. CDR3 in amino acids: CASSFQGGWGTEAFF. The CDR3 DNA reads as TGTGCCAGCAGCTTTCAGGGGGGTTGGGGTACTGAAGCTTTCTTT.

This chain joins TRBV5-1 and TRBJ1-1; D might be TRBD1 (6 bases). V lost 2 bases, J lost 1 base, and 12 bases lay in between. The CDR3 has 15 residues. The germline V gene encodes CDR1 SGHRS and CDR2 YFSETQ. CDR3 sequence (DNA): TGCGCCAGCAGCTTACCGGACAGATCGAACACTGAAGCTTTCTTT. It yields the protein CASSLPDRSNTEAFF.

This chain connects TRBV6-5 to TRBJ2-7, with D possibly matching TRBD2 (5 bases). The CDR3 is made up of 15 amino acids. CDR1 is MNHEY and CDR2 is SVGAGI in the germline V gene. The V and J ends lost 2 bases and 2 bases respectively, with 13 bases between them. The DNA for the CDR3 is TGTGCCAGCAGTTACGGCGGGTCTTGGACCTACGAGCAGTACTTC. The encoded protein is CASSYGGSWTYEQYF.

The gene calls are TRBV7-2 and TRBJ2-4; 9 bases fit TRBD2. V lost 1 base to trimming and J lost 2 bases; unmatched junction nucleotides: 6. Germline V CDR1 and CDR2: SGHTA, FQGNSA. The CDR3 consists of 17 residues. The CDR3 is CASSLVPLAGSKNIQYF. The CDR3 coding sequence is TGTGCCAGCAGCTTAGTCCCCCTAGCGGGATCCAAAAACATTCAGTACTTC. Full variable domain (rest looked up from reference TRBV7-2 and TRBJ2-4): GAGVSQSPSNKVTEKGKDVELRCDPISGHTALYWYRQSLGQGLEFLIYFQGNSAPDKSGLPSDRFSAERTGGSVSTLTIQRTQQEDSAVYLCASSLVPLAGSKNIQYFGAGTRLSVL.

This rearrangement joins TRBV7-2 to TRBJ2-7; 8 nucleotides line up with TRBD1. CDR3 length equals 14 residues. Germline loops: CDR1 SGHTA, CDR2 FQGNSA. Unmatched junction bases numbered 6, after V lost 5 bases and J lost 3 bases. Written as DNA, the CDR3 is TGTGCCAGCAGCGCAGGACAGGGAGACTACGAGCAGTACTTC. Translated: CASSAGQGDYEQYF.

The chain links TRBV5-1 to TRBJ2-6, with D maybe TRBD1 (5 bases). Germline CDR1 reads SGHRS; CDR2 reads YFSETQ. This CDR3 has 17 amino acids. Between the trimmed V and J ends, which lost 0 bases and 2 bases, there was a span of 12 bases. The CDR3 reads CASSLVAGPAGANVLTF. As DNA, the CDR3 is TGCGCCAGCAGCTTGGTGGCAGGGCCGGCTGGGGCCAACGTCCTGACTTTC.

This clone has only a few counts. As DNA, the CDR3 is TGTGCCAGCAGCTCCCGGACAGGGGGCGACCGCGGCACCGGGGAGCTGTTTTTT. It translates to CASSSRTGGDRGTGELFF. V gene TRBV7-2 combines with J gene TRBJ2-2, with 11 bases that match TRBD1. The CDR3 has 18 residues. Germline CDR1 SGHTA, CDR2 FQGNSA. Trimming at V came to 4 bases and at J to 4 bases, leaving 11 bases not matched to a gene.

Worth noting for this clone: The same CDR3 can be traced to other DNA sequences in this sample. The V and J genes are TRBV7-3 and TRBJ1-1; D ambiguous. CDR1 SGHTA and CDR2 FQGTGA come from the germline V gene. The CDR3 loop spans 13 amino acids. The ends were cut back, 0 bases at V and 2 bases at J, with 4 bases in the middle. The CDR3 spells CASSLTRNTEAFF. DNA of the CDR3: TGTGCCAGCAGCTTAACGAGAAACACTGAAGCTTTCTTT.

The V gene is TRBV19, the J gene TRBJ1-2; D is perhaps TRBD1 (6 bases). The CDR3 has 16 residues. Between the trimmed V and J ends, which lost 1 base and 7 bases, there was a span of 19 bases. CDR1 and CDR2 from the germline V gene are LNHDA and SQIVND (reference sequence). CDR3 nucleotide sequence: TGTGCCAGTAGTATAGCCGGACCGGACAGTACGTCTGGCTACACCTTC. Amino acid sequence: CASSIAGPDSTSGYTF.

This clone was counted a few times. The chain couples TRBV2 to TRBJ2-7, with 7 nucleotides matching TRBD1. Germline CDR1 and CDR2: SNHLY and FYNNEI. Unmatched junction bases numbered 12, after V lost 4 bases and J lost 0 bases. This CDR3 spans 17 amino acids. The CDR3 DNA reads as TGTGCCAGCAGTGGAGCGACGGGGACAGCCTCCTCCTACGAGCAGTACTTC. Its translation: CASSGATGTASSYEQYF.

This clone occurred a few times. The chain has TRBV7-9 and TRBJ1-5; the D gene is possibly TRBD1 (6 bases). V lost 2 bases and J lost 4, with 9 bases in between. Germline V CDR1 and CDR2: SEHNR, FQNEAQ (reference sequence). The length of the CDR3 is 14 residues. Written as DNA, the CDR3 is TGTGCCAGCAGCTTAAGTACAGGGAATCAGCCCCAGCATTTT. Translated, it gives CASSLSTGNQPQHF.

This chain connects TRBV7-9 to TRBJ2-7, with D unresolved. The CDR3 contains 11 residues. Trimming pared 3 bases from V and 3 bases from J, leaving 3 bases between. Germline values: CDR1 SEHNR, CDR2 FQNEAQ (reference sequence). Written as DNA, the CDR3 is TGTGCCAGCAGCTTTCGCTACGAGCAGTACTTC. Protein product: CASSFRYEQYF.

CDR3 amino acids: CASSLEGGGYYEQYF. The CDR3 DNA reads TGTGCCAGCAGCTTAGAGGGCGGGGGATACTACGAGCAGTACTTC. V is TRBV7-2 and J is TRBJ2-7, with TRBD2 identical over 7 bases. V lost 1 base and J lost 3; bases outside the gene matches: 6. The germline gives CDR1 SGHTA, CDR2 FQGNSA. This CDR3 spans 15 amino acids.

The CDR3, as DNA: TGCAGCGTTTTGGCGGGACAGTCTAATGAAAAACTGTTTTTT. The encoded protein is CSVLAGQSNEKLFF. The J gene is TRBJ1-4, the V gene TRBV29-1, with 7 positions matching TRBD1. This CDR3 has 14 residues. Germline loops: CDR1 SQVTM, CDR2 ANQGSEA. Trimming took 5 bases from V and 3 from J; bases not matched to a gene: 6.

This clone appeared once. V usage is TRBV27 and J usage is TRBJ2-3, with 12 bases fitting TRBD2. With 6 bases clipped from V and 3 bases from J, the junction kept 10 bases outside the gene matches. Germline V gene lookup returns CDR1 MNHEY and CDR2 SMNVEV (reference sequence). This CDR3 comprises 17 residues. In DNA, the CDR3 is TGTGCCAGCAGGCCTCTGACTAGCGGGAGTTGGACAGATACGCAGTATTTT. Translated, it gives CASRPLTSGSWTDTQYF.

The chain employs TRBV9 and TRBJ2-7; the D is unclear. CDR3 size: 15 residues. The V gene lost 0 bases and the J gene lost 8 bases, with 18 bases spanning the gap. CDR1 SGDLS and CDR2 YYNGEE come from the germline V gene. Here the CDR3 reads CASSVAPADSMKQYF. For the CDR3, the DNA is TGTGCCAGCAGCGTAGCACCGGCGGATTCGATGAAGCAGTACTTC. Based on the CDR3 plus reference TRBV9 and TRBJ2-7, the full variable domain is DSGVTQTPKHLITATGQRVTLRCSPRSGDLSVYWYQQSLDQGLQFLIQYYNGEERAKGNILERFSAQQFPDLHSELNLSSLELGDSALYFCASSVAPADSMKQYFGPGTRLTVT.

The J gene is TRBJ1-2, the V gene TRBV19, with D uncertain. Per the germline V gene, CDR1 is LNHDA and CDR2 is SQIVND (reference sequence). The V gene lost 3 bases and the J gene lost 8 bases, with 16 bases spanning the gap. This CDR3 comprises 14 residues. CDR3 amino acids: CASSIRRDAGGYTF. The CDR3, as DNA: TGTGCCAGTAGTATCAGGCGAGATGCAGGAGGCTACACCTTC.

The chain employs TRBV20-1 and TRBJ1-3; unclear D gene. V lost 6 bases to trimming and J lost 8 bases, with 11 bases between them. Germline V gene lookup returns CDR1 DFQATT and CDR2 SNEGSKA (reference sequence). This CDR3 has 11 residues. The CDR3 sequence is CSAPRFDTIYF. The DNA of the CDR3 is TGCAGTGCCCCCAGATTTGACACCATATATTTT.

The gene calls are TRBV2 and TRBJ2-7; TRBD1 matches at 8 bases. CDR3 length: 14 amino acids. Germline CDR1 is SNHLY and CDR2 is FYNNEI. The ends lost 6 bases at V and 4 bases at J; junction bases unmatched: 8. CDR3 sequence (DNA): TGTGCCAGCAGGGGGACAGGTTGGAGATACGAGCAGTACTTC. Translating gives CASRGTGWRYEQYF.

A few counts support this clone. This chain links TRBV9 with TRBJ2-2; 8 bases align to TRBD1. Losses at the gene ends were 7 bases for V and 4 bases for J; bases not matched to a gene: 12. In germline, CDR1 is SGDLS, CDR2 YYNGEE. The CDR3 has 16 amino acids. The CDR3 DNA is TGTGCCAGCGCCCCCCGGCAGGGGGCTGGCACCGGGGAGCTGTTTTTT. As protein: CASAPRQGAGTGELFF.

CDR3 sequence: CATSDNLRGQGYTF. For the CDR3, the DNA is TGTGCCACCAGTGACAACCTCAGGGGGCAGGGCTACACCTTC. The V call is TRBV24-1, the J call TRBJ1-2; TRBD1 matches 8 bases. This CDR3 spans 14 amino acids. The germline gives CDR1 KGHDR, CDR2 SFDVKD. Losses at the gene ends were 4 bases for V and 8 bases for J; bases not matched to a gene: 8.

The sample holds a few counts of this clone. The genes are TRBV24-1 and TRBJ1-2; TRBD1 might be the D (5 bases). The germline CDR1 and CDR2 sequences are KGHDR and SFDVKD. Trimming left V 3 bases short and J 8 bases short, with 9 bases between. The CDR3 totals 12 residues. In nucleotides, the CDR3 is TGTGCCACCAGTGATCCAAACAGGGGCTACACCTTC. Amino acid sequence: CATSDPNRGYTF.

The rearrangement uses TRBV30 and TRBJ1-1, with D perhaps matching TRBD1 (6 bases). Germline loops: CDR1 GTSNPN, CDR2 SVGIG (reference sequence). The V end was cut by 2 bases, the J end by 0 bases, with 13 bases between. The CDR3 consists of 15 residues. DNA of the CDR3: TGTGCCTGGAGTCCCTCAGGGGACATGAACACTGAAGCTTTCTTT. Protein sequence: CAWSPSGDMNTEAFF.

J is TRBJ2-3 and V is TRBV12-3 or TRBV12-4; weak D call: TRBD1 (5 bases). V was shortened by 6 bases and J by 3 bases, with 10 bases between the two germline ends. CDR3 length: 13 amino acids. Here the CDR3 reads CASRMGPTDTQYF. The CDR3 nucleotides are TGTGCCAGCAGGATGGGGCCTACAGATACGCAGTATTTT.

This clone is medium-sized by share. The chain carries TRBV10-1 and TRBJ2-2; D unresolved. This CDR3 is 13 amino acids long. Germline loops: CDR1 WNHNN, CDR2 SYGVQD (reference sequence). Trimming cost V 4 bases and J 2 bases, with 5 bases left between them. In DNA, the CDR3 is TGCGCCAGCAGTGTAGCCAACACCGGGGAGCTGTTTTTT. It specifies CASSVANTGELFF.

This clone was detected once. The chain couples TRBV5-4 to TRBJ2-3, with TRBD1 identical over 8 bases. This CDR3 is built from 14 residues. Per the germline V gene, CDR1 is SGHNT and CDR2 is YYREEE (reference sequence). With 2 bases clipped from V and 3 bases from J, the junction kept 2 bases outside the gene matches. The CDR3 loop is CASSFDRGTDTQYF. As DNA, the CDR3 is TGTGCCAGCAGCTTTGACAGGGGAACAGATACGCAGTATTTT.